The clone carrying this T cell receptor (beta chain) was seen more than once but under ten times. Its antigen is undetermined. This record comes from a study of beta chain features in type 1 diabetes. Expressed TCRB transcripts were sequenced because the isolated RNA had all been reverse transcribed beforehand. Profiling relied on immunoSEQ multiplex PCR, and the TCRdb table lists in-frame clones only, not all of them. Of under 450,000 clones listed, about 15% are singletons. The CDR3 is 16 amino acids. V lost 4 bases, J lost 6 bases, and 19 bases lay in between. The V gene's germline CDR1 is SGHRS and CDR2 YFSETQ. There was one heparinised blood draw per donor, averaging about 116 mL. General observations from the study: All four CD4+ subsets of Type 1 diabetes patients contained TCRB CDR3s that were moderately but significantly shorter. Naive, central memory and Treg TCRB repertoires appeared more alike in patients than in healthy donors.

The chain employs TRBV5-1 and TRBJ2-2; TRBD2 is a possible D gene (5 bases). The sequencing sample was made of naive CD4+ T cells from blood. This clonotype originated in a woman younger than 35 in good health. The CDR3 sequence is CASSLDRQPAAGELFF. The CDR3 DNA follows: TGCGCCAGCAGCCTGGATCGCCAACCAGCGGCCGGGGAGCTGTTTTTT.